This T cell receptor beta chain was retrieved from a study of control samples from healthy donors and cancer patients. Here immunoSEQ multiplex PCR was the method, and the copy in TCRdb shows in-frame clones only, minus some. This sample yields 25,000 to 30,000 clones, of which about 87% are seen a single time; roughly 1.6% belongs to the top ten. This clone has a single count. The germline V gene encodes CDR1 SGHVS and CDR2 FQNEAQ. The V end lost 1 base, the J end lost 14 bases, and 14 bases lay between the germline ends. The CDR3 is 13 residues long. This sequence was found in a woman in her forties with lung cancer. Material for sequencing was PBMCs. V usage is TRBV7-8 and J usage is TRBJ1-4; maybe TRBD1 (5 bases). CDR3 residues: CASSLGVRDELFF. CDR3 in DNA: TGTGCCAGCAGCTTAGGTGTTAGGGACGAGCTGTTTTTT.